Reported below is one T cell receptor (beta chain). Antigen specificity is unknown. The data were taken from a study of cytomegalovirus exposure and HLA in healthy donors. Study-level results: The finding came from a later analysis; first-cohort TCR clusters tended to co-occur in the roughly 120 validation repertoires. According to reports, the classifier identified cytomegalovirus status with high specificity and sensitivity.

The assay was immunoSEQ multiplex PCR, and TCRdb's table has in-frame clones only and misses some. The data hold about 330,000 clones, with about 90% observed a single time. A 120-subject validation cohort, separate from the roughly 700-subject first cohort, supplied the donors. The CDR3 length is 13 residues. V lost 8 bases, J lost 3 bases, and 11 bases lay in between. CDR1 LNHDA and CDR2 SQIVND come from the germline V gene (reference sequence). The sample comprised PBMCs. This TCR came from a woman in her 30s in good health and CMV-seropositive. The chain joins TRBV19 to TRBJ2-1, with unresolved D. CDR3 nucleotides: TGTGCCAGTTCACAGAACTACTACAATGAGCAGTTCTTC. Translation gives CASSQNYYNEQFF.